These 24 T cell receptor beta chains were sequenced from one sample in a study of OX40 agonist ivuxolimab in advanced cancers. The table came from immunoSEQ multiplex PCR; TCRdb's copy has only in-frame clones and leaves some out. The data contain tens of thousands of clones, 87% of them seen just once; the ten biggest clones take up 16%. The sequenced sample was CD4+ or CD8+ T cells sorted from blood, obtained in a trial of the OX40 agonist ivuxolimab. The receptors originated from an adult with an advanced solid tumor such as melanoma, head and neck, liver or kidney cancer.

This sequence joins TRBV9 and TRBJ2-2; either TRBD1 or TRBD2 may fit D (5 bases each). This CDR3 is built from 17 residues. From germline, CDR1 is SGDLS and CDR2 YYNGEE. With 1 base removed from V and 1 base from J, the gap between germline ends came to 14 bases. The CDR3, as DNA: TGTGCCAGCAGCGTATGGGGGATCGGACGGAACACCGGGGAGCTGTTTTTT. Encoded protein: CASSVWGIGRNTGELFF.

V and J are TRBV7-2 and TRBJ2-5; TRBD1 aligns across 10 bases. The J call is doubtful: the DNA matches TRBJ2-7 better. The germline V gene encodes CDR1 SGHTA and CDR2 FQGNSA. CDR3 length equals 15 residues. In DNA, the CDR3 is TGTGCCAGCAGCTTACCGGGACAGGGGTTCTACGAGCAGTACTTC. This gives the protein CASSLPGQGFYEQYF.

This clone was detected a few times. The chain recombines TRBV27 with TRBJ2-6; D possibly corresponds to TRBD2 (6 bases). This CDR3 contains 17 residues. V shed 6 bases and J shed 1 base, with 16 bases lying between them. CDR1 MNHEY and CDR2 SMNVEV come from the germline V gene (reference sequence). The DNA of the CDR3 is TGTGCCAGCAGGCCGGGGGACCCGAGGTCTGGGGCCAACGTCCTGACTTTC. It codes for CASRPGDPRSGANVLTF. Looking up the rest from reference TRBV27 and TRBJ2-6 gives the full variable domain: EAQVTQNPRYLITVTGKKLTVTCSQNMNHEYMSWYRQDPGLGLRQIYYSMNVEVTDKGDVPEGYKVSRKEKRNFPLILESPSPNQTSLYFCASRPGDPRSGANVLTFGAGSRLTVL.

The V gene is TRBV21-1, the J gene TRBJ2-5; the DNA was not compared with TRBD1, the D call given in the table. TRBV21-1 is flagged as a pseudogene. The CDR3 covers 16 residues. The CDR3 DNA is TGTGCCAGCAGTGGGACGAGGGACAGGGGCGGAGAGACCCAGTACTTC. Encoded protein: CASSGTRDRGGETQYF.

This sequence joins TRBV27 and TRBJ2-5; tentative D call: TRBD2 (6 bases). There are 13 residues in the CDR3. V was shortened by 3 bases and J by 4 bases, with 9 bases between the two germline ends. Germline assignment: CDR1 MNHEY and CDR2 SMNVEV (reference sequence). The CDR3 region has the DNA TGTGCCAGCAGTTTTCCGGGAGTAGAGACCCAGTACTTC. This encodes CASSFPGVETQYF.

The rearrangement uses TRBV7-9 and TRBJ2-3, with a tentative D call TRBD2 (5 bases). Germline V lookup: CDR1 SEHNR, CDR2 FQNEAQ (reference sequence). The CDR3 totals 16 residues. The germline V and J ends were trimmed by 5 bases and 0 bases, with 15 bases remaining between them. The CDR3 DNA follows: TGTGCCAGCAGCGCAGCGCTAGCTGCCAGCACAGATACGCAGTATTTT. As protein: CASSAALAASTDTQYF.

The CDR3 region is CASSYGTGGLEQYF. The DNA for the CDR3 is TGTGCCAGCAGTTACGGGACAGGGGGCTTAGAGCAGTACTTC. This chain joins TRBV6-5 and TRBJ2-7, with 12 nucleotides matching TRBD1. Germline assignment: CDR1 MNHEY and CDR2 SVGAGI. The CDR3 contains 14 residues. Unmatched junction bases numbered 3, after V lost 2 bases and J lost 7 bases.

V usage is TRBV6-1 and J usage is TRBJ2-1, with TRBD2 as a possible D gene (6 bases). V was pared by 8 bases and J by 4 bases, with 18 bases between. CDR1 MNHNS and CDR2 SASEGT come from the germline V gene. The CDR3 has 15 amino acids. The CDR3 DNA sequence: TGTGCCAGCCTTGGGGGTGGGGGGATATACAATGAGCAGTTCTTC. Translating gives CASLGGGGIYNEQFF.

This chain uses TRBV27 with TRBJ2-1; 9 nucleotides line up with TRBD2. Trimming cost V 3 bases and J 7 bases; bases outside gene matches: 10. Germline-derived CDR1 and CDR2 are MNHEY and SMNVEV (reference sequence). The CDR3 has 16 residues. The CDR3 is CASSFFSGSKGNEQFF. Here the CDR3 DNA reads TGTGCCAGCAGTTTCTTTAGCGGGAGTAAGGGTAATGAGCAGTTCTTC.

The chain combines TRBV5-1 with TRBJ2-6; tentatively, D is TRBD2 (7 bases). Germline values: CDR1 SGHRS, CDR2 YFSETQ. Trimming stripped 0 bases from V and 4 bases from J, with 11 bases between. The CDR3 is 16 residues long. CDR3 in amino acids: CASSLEGGGGANVLTF. The CDR3 bases are TGCGCCAGCAGCTTGGAGGGGGGGGGCGGGGCCAACGTCCTGACTTTC.

Remarks on this clone: Other DNA sequences from this sample encode an identical CDR3 as well. The gene calls are TRBV6-5 and TRBJ2-7; possibly TRBD2 for D (6 bases). This CDR3 has 15 amino acids. V shed 6 bases and J shed 0 bases, with 15 bases lying between them. CDR1 is MNHEY and CDR2 is SVGAGI in the germline V gene. The CDR3, as DNA: TGTGCCAGCAGCCGCCGGGGGAGAAGCTCCTACGAGCAGTACTTC. This codes for CASSRRGRSSYEQYF.

This rearrangement joins TRBV5-1 to TRBJ2-7; 10 bases map to TRBD1. There are 16 residues in the CDR3. V shed 0 bases and J 5 bases; nucleotides not matched to a gene: 8. Looked up from germline, CDR1 is SGHRS and CDR2 is YFSETQ. Written as DNA, the CDR3 is TGCGCCAGCAGCTTGGACCGGACAGGGGGGGTTGACGAGCAGTACTTC. Translating it yields CASSLDRTGGVDEQYF.

This clone was seen only a few times. The CDR3 protein is CASSELQGWETQYF. DNA of the CDR3: TGTGCCAGCAGTGAGTTACAGGGCTGGGAGACCCAGTACTTC. The chain links TRBV6-1 to TRBJ2-5, with D possibly matching TRBD1 (6 bases). V was cut by 3 bases and J by 5 bases, with 13 bases left in between. Germline V CDR1 and CDR2: MNHNS, SASEGT. This CDR3 region has 14 residues.

The rearrangement links TRBV18 to TRBJ1-2; TRBD1 matches 8 bases. This CDR3 spans 15 amino acids. The V and J ends lost 2 bases and 4 bases, in that order; junction bases with no gene match: 6. Looked up from germline, CDR1 is KGHSH and CDR2 is LQKENI. The CDR3 coding sequence is TGTGCCAGCTCACCAACAGGGGGGTCAGGCTATGGCTACACCTTC. Translating gives CASSPTGGSGYGYTF.

The chain links TRBV18 to TRBJ2-7; TRBD1 aligns across 11 bases. The CDR3 length is 12 residues. The germline V gene encodes CDR1 KGHSH and CDR2 LQKENI. V lost 11 bases to trimming and J lost 7 bases; unmatched junction nucleotides: 7. DNA for the CDR3: TGTGCCGGCGGACAGGGGGCGCGGGAGCAGTACTTC. Translated: CAGGQGAREQYF.

V usage is TRBV2 and J usage is TRBJ2-2; TRBD1 agrees at 9 bases. The CDR3 covers 14 residues. Looked up from germline, CDR1 is SNHLY and CDR2 is FYNNEI. V gave up 6 bases and J gave up 3 bases; unmatched junction bases: 2. The CDR3 sequence is CASRGTGHTGELFF. The DNA for the CDR3 is TGTGCCAGCAGGGGGACAGGGCACACCGGGGAGCTGTTTTTT.

This chain connects TRBV2 to TRBJ2-1, with a weak D call TRBD2 (5 bases). Germline V CDR1 and CDR2: SNHLY, FYNNEI. The CDR3 covers 15 residues. Trimming shortened V by 7 bases and J by 3 bases, and 16 bases separated the two germline ends. This CDR3 reads CASMEGLEVYNEQFF. The DNA of the CDR3 is TGTGCCAGCATGGAAGGACTTGAGGTCTACAATGAGCAGTTCTTC. The full variable domain, in which reference TRBV2 and TRBJ2-1 provide the parts outside the CDR3, is EPEVTQTPSHQVTQMGQEVILRCVPISNHLYFYWYRQILGQKVEFLVSFYNNEISEKSEIFDDQFSVERPDGSNFTLKIRSTKLEDSAMYFCASMEGLEVYNEQFFGPGTRLTVL.

The chain uses TRBV6-6 and TRBJ2-7; TRBD2 matches 12 bases. Germline assignment: CDR1 MNHNY and CDR2 SVGAGI (reference sequence). Trimming cost V 1 base and J 4 bases; bases outside gene matches: 5. This CDR3 has 16 amino acids. CDR3 sequence (DNA): TGTGCCAGCAGTTACTGGACTAGCGGGGTCGGTTACGAGCAGTACTTC. This encodes CASSYWTSGVGYEQYF.

The chain couples TRBV6-6 to TRBJ2-7, with TRBD1 matching 9 bases. Per the germline V gene, CDR1 is MNHNY and CDR2 is SVGAGI (reference sequence). The CDR3 loop spans 14 amino acids. V lost 5 bases, J lost 3 bases, and 5 bases stayed unmatched. The CDR3 loop is CASSLQGANYEQYF. Written as DNA, the CDR3 is TGTGCCAGCAGTCTACAGGGGGCGAACTACGAGCAGTACTTC.

This chain links TRBV14 with TRBJ1-4, with a tentative D call TRBD1 (5 bases). The CDR3 has 15 amino acids. V was trimmed by 1 base and J by 10 bases, leaving 16 bases between them. Germline lookup yields CDR1 SGHDN and CDR2 FVKESK. CDR3 bases: TGTGCCAGCAGCCAAGTAGCCGGGGGTCGGGGAAAACTGTTTTTT. This gives the protein CASSQVAGGRGKLFF.

V usage is TRBV6-6 and J usage is TRBJ1-4, with 10 bases lining up with TRBD1. The ends lost 11 bases at V and 5 bases at J; junction bases unmatched: 5. The CDR3 is 13 amino acids. CDR1 is MNHNY and CDR2 is SVGAGI in the germline V gene (reference sequence). The CDR3 coding sequence is TGTGCCGGCAAGGGACAGGGGAATGAAAAACTGTTTTTT. Its protein is CAGKGQGNEKLFF.

This chain links TRBV7-3 with TRBJ1-2, with 9 bases that match TRBD1. The J segment lost 4 bases and the V segment lost 3 bases, leaving 6 bases of the junction unmatched. CDR1 and CDR2 (germline): SGHTA, FQGTGA. The CDR3 consists of 15 residues. CDR3 in amino acids: CASSFATGGGYGYTF. CDR3 DNA: TGTGCCAGCAGCTTTGCGACAGGGGGAGGCTATGGCTACACCTTC.

The V and J genes are TRBV5-6 and TRBJ2-3, with TRBD2 identical over 13 bases. V shed 1 base and J 2 bases; nucleotides not matched to a gene: 4. This CDR3 has 17 residues. The germline V gene encodes CDR1 SGHDT and CDR2 YYEEEE. CDR3 in DNA: TGTGCCAGCAGCTTGACTAGCGGGAGGGCCCCCACAGATACGCAGTATTTT. Translated: CASSLTSGRAPTDTQYF.

This clone was counted once. The CDR3 DNA is TGTGCCAGCTCACCATCCCAGAATCAGCCCCAGCATTTT. It encodes CASSPSQNQPQHF. The chain recombines TRBV18 with TRBJ1-5; D ambiguous. The CDR3 length is 13 residues. Trimming took 2 bases from V and 4 from J, leaving 6 bases between them. The germline gives CDR1 KGHSH, CDR2 LQKENI.